This entry lists 27 T cell receptor beta chains sequenced from one sample in a study of CD8 T cells in Susac syndrome. RNA, at roughly 0.45 to 1 ug, was reverse transcribed with random hexamers. Each CDR3 protein is one row after TCRdb ran MiXCR on the immunoSEQ multiplex PCR reads. This table holds 70,000 to 100,000 distinct CDR3 sequences, 90% to 95% found once. The sample consisted of CD8+ T cells from PBMCs. The receptors shown here come from a human donor in good health.

For this clonotype: Relative to the germline gene, one junction end is altered; a read error may explain this. The chain joins TRBV29-1 to TRBJ1-1; D possibly corresponds to TRBD1 (5 bases). Germline CDR1 and CDR2: SQVTM and ANQGSEA. This CDR3 is 12 amino acids long. CDR3 nucleotides: TGCAGCGTTGTCGGCAGGGCCACTGAAGTTTTCTTT. Translated, it gives CSVVGRATEVFF. Full variable domain (rest looked up from reference TRBV29-1 and TRBJ1-1): SAVISQKPSRDICQRGTSLTIQCQVDSQVTMMFWYRQQPGQSLTLIATANQGSEATYESGFVIDKFPISRPNLTFSTLTVSNMSPEDSSIYLCSVVGRATEVFFGQGTRLTVV.

The chain couples TRBV5-6 to TRBJ1-2; no clear D gene. Trimming cost V 2 bases and J 8 bases, with 13 bases left between them. The CDR3 consists of 13 residues. CDR1 SGHDT and CDR2 YYEEEE come from the germline V gene. CDR3 sequence reads: CASSLDGSMGYTF. In nucleotides, the CDR3 is TGTGCCAGCAGCTTAGACGGATCCATGGGCTACACCTTC.

This chain joins TRBV27 and TRBJ2-7; TRBD1 agrees at 8 bases. The V gene's germline CDR1 is MNHEY and CDR2 SMNVEV (reference sequence). With 4 bases clipped from V and 2 bases from J, the junction kept 7 bases outside the gene matches. CDR3 length: 15 amino acids. The CDR3 bases are TGTGCCAGCAGTTATGACAGGGGCGAAACCTACGAGCAGTACTTC. Translating gives CASSYDRGETYEQYF.

The chain uses TRBV6-2 or TRBV6-3 and TRBJ2-5; D unresolved. Germline V gives CDR1 MNHEY, CDR2 SVGEGT. This CDR3 has 13 amino acids. Trimming pared 6 bases from V and 2 bases from J, leaving 10 bases between. CDR3 in amino acids: CASSPAWQETQYF. CDR3 bases: TGTGCCAGCAGCCCAGCTTGGCAAGAGACCCAGTACTTC.

This chain links TRBV3-1 with TRBJ2-5; 11 nucleotides match TRBD2. With 0 bases clipped from V and 3 bases from J, the junction kept 6 bases outside the gene matches. Germline V gives CDR1 LGHDT, CDR2 YNNKEL (reference sequence). The CDR3 covers 17 residues. The CDR3 nucleotides read TGTGCCAGCAGCCAAGATATTACTAGCGGGGGAAAAGAGACCCAGTACTTC. Translation gives CASSQDITSGGKETQYF.

This chain links TRBV6-1 with TRBJ1-1; D is unclear. V was trimmed by 5 bases and J by 1 base, leaving 14 bases between them. CDR1 MNHNS and CDR2 SASEGT come from the germline V gene. This CDR3 spans 15 amino acids. CDR3 DNA sequence: TGTGCCAGCAGTCCCGGGTCCACGGGGAACACTGAAGCTTTCTTT. It specifies CASSPGSTGNTEAFF.

The chain has TRBV23-1 and TRBJ1-6, with TRBD1 identical over 9 bases. TRBV23-1 has ORF status, its function being uncertain. The CDR3 is made up of 17 amino acids. Trimming removed 3 bases from V and 5 bases from J; junction bases left unmatched: 8. The CDR3 sequence: CASSHATGGRDNSPLHF. As DNA, the CDR3 is TGCGCCAGCAGTCATGCCACAGGGGGCCGTGATAATTCACCCCTCCACTTT.

V and J are TRBV19 and TRBJ1-2; D ambiguous. V was clipped by 5 bases and J by 6 bases, with 16 bases between them. The CDR3 is 14 residues long. Germline loops: CDR1 LNHDA, CDR2 SQIVND (reference sequence). The CDR3 reads CASSGEFVVDGYTF. Here the CDR3 DNA reads TGTGCCAGTAGTGGAGAGTTTGTAGTAGATGGCTACACCTTC.

The chain links TRBV29-1 to TRBJ2-1; no firm D call. Germline V gene sequence: CDR1 SQVTM, CDR2 ANQGSEA. CDR3 length: 14 residues. V dropped 2 bases and J dropped 0 bases, with 8 bases sitting between them. CDR3 loop: CSVELLSSYNEQFF. DNA of the CDR3: TGCAGCGTTGAATTGTTGAGCTCCTACAATGAGCAGTTCTTC.

The chain employs TRBV12-3 or TRBV12-4 and TRBJ2-3, with 10 nucleotides matching TRBD1. The length of the CDR3 is 14 residues. Trimming at V came to 6 bases and at J to 6 bases, leaving 6 bases not matched to a gene. The CDR3 sequence is CASRDRGIFDTQYF. The CDR3 DNA reads as TGTGCCAGCAGGGACAGGGGGATCTTCGATACGCAGTATTTT.

The chain joins TRBV20-1 to TRBJ2-4; tentatively, D is TRBD1 (5 bases). Germline values: CDR1 DFQATT, CDR2 SNEGSKA (reference sequence). Trimming took 5 bases from V and 5 from J, leaving 19 bases between them. The CDR3 is 15 residues long. In DNA, the CDR3 is TGCAGTGCTCCCAGACAAGGGGCACTCCAAAACATTCAGTACTTC. It translates to CSAPRQGALQNIQYF.

The genes are TRBV28 and TRBJ2-7; 9 nucleotides align to TRBD1. Germline V lookup: CDR1 MDHEN, CDR2 SYDVKM. The CDR3 is 15 residues long. Trimming cost V 8 bases and J 5 bases; bases outside gene matches: 13. CDR3 bases: TGTGCCAGCGAATTCGAGGGACAGGGACCCCACGAGCAGTACTTC. It is translated as CASEFEGQGPHEQYF.

This chain connects TRBV15 to TRBJ2-1; the D call may be TRBD1 or TRBD2 (5 bases each). The CDR3 totals 12 residues. Germline values: CDR1 LNHNV, CDR2 YYDKDF (reference sequence). V was shortened by 5 bases and J by 7 bases, with 9 bases between the two germline ends. CDR3 in amino acids: CATSRWGNEQFF. CDR3 nucleotide sequence: TGTGCCACCAGCCGCTGGGGGAATGAGCAGTTCTTC.

The J gene is TRBJ2-7, the V gene TRBV27, with no clear D. The CDR3 spans 12 residues. Germline assignment: CDR1 MNHEY and CDR2 SMNVEV (reference sequence). The V and J ends lost 4 bases and 0 bases respectively, with 4 bases between them. The CDR3 region is CASSSPSYEQYF. For the CDR3, the DNA is TGTGCCAGCAGTTCCCCCTCCTACGAGCAGTACTTC.

V is TRBV4-1 and J is TRBJ1-1; TRBD1 is a possible D gene (5 bases). V was trimmed by 0 bases and J by 3 bases, leaving 8 bases between them. The CDR3 has 14 amino acids. CDR1 is MGHRA, CDR2 YSYEKL, per germline. In nucleotides, the CDR3 is TGCGCCAGCAGCCAAGATAGGGACTACACTGAAGCTTTCTTT. Residues: CASSQDRDYTEAFF.

V is TRBV12-3 or TRBV12-4 and J is TRBJ1-4; D is unclear. The CDR3 has 12 residues. V was clipped by 6 bases and J by 8 bases, with 10 bases between them. CDR3 sequence: CASSPGSEKLFF. The CDR3 nucleotides are TGTGCCAGCAGCCCCGGTTCGGAAAAACTGTTTTTT.

The chain recombines TRBV6-1 with TRBJ1-4; D is undetermined. The CDR3 contains 16 residues. V shed 6 bases and J shed 0 bases, with 14 bases lying between them. The germline gives CDR1 MNHNS, CDR2 SASEGT. CDR3 nucleotides: TGTGCCAGCAGCCTAAACAGCGCACCAACTAATGAAAAACTGTTTTTT. Translating gives CASSLNSAPTNEKLFF.

The chain uses TRBV24-1 and TRBJ2-7; TRBD1 matches at 8 bases. The CDR3 runs to 12 residues. Germline trimming cut 9 bases from V and 5 bases from J; bases unmatched to any gene: 5. In germline, CDR1 is KGHDR, CDR2 SFDVKD. CDR3 nucleotides: TGTGCCACCCCCAACAGGGGGAACGAGCAGTACTTC. It is translated as CATPNRGNEQYF.

CDR3 sequence: CATGTSGGIQETQYF. CDR3 in DNA: TGTGCCACCGGGACTAGCGGGGGAATCCAAGAGACCCAGTACTTC. This chain joins TRBV6-5 and TRBJ2-5, with TRBD2 matching 14 bases. Germline V gives CDR1 MNHEY, CDR2 SVGAGI. The junction had 5 bases not matched to a gene; V was cut back by 10 bases and J by 1 base. This CDR3 is built from 15 residues.

This chain connects TRBV9 to TRBJ2-7; 7 bases line up with TRBD2. After removal of 0 bases from V and 2 bases from J, the junction contained 5 bases not matched to a gene. Looked up from germline, CDR1 is SGDLS and CDR2 is YYNGEE. This CDR3 is 15 amino acids long. The CDR3 DNA follows: TGTGCCAGCAGCGTAGGTGAGCGGGAAACCTACGAGCAGTACTTC. Translating it yields CASSVGERETYEQYF.

The V call is TRBV11-2, the J call TRBJ1-4; D may be TRBD1 (5 bases). V lost 5 bases to trimming and J lost 5 bases, with 15 bases between them. This CDR3 is built from 15 residues. Per the germline V gene, CDR1 is SGHAT and CDR2 is FQNNGV. Here the CDR3 DNA reads TGTGCCAGCAGCAAAGGGGAGGGAGCCAATGAAAAACTGTTTTTT. Protein: CASSKGEGANEKLFF.

The chain employs TRBV12-3 or TRBV12-4 and TRBJ1-1; D remains unclear. The length of the CDR3 is 16 residues. V lost 3 bases and J 2 bases, leaving 16 bases between the germline ends. This chain's CDR3 is CASSFEPTTRNTEAFF. The CDR3 coding sequence is TGTGCCAGCAGTTTCGAACCTACTACACGTAACACTGAAGCTTTCTTT.

The chain couples TRBV27 to TRBJ2-7, with no clear D. The length of the CDR3 is 14 residues. CDR1 and CDR2 from the germline V gene are MNHEY and SMNVEV (reference sequence). V dropped 5 bases and J dropped 0 bases, with 11 bases sitting between them. This chain's CDR3 is CASSAPLSSYEQYF. DNA of the CDR3: TGTGCCAGCAGTGCCCCGCTAAGCTCCTACGAGCAGTACTTC.

The chain recombines TRBV30 with TRBJ1-5; weak D call: TRBD1 (6 bases). The CDR3 has 19 residues. The germline V gene has CDR1 GTSNPN and CDR2 SVGIG (reference sequence). Trimming stripped 0 bases from V and 3 bases from J, with 24 bases between. CDR3 bases: TGTGCCTGGAGTGTGAATTCGGCAGGGGAATGGTATGCCAATCAGCCCCAGCATTTT. It is translated as CAWSVNSAGEWYANQPQHF. The variable domain in full, with the rest retrieved from reference TRBV30 and TRBJ1-5, is SQTIHQWPATLVQPVGSPLSLECTVEGTSNPNLYWYRQAAGRGLQLLFYSVGIGQISSEVPQNLSASRPQDRQFILSSKKLLLSDSGFYLCAWSVNSAGEWYANQPQHFGDGTRLSIL.

The chain couples TRBV5-6 to TRBJ2-3; 10 bases line up with TRBD2. The length of the CDR3 is 15 residues. In germline, CDR1 is SGHDT, CDR2 YYEEEE. After removal of 5 bases from V and 1 base from J, the junction contained 4 bases not matched to a gene. DNA for the CDR3: TGTGCCAGCAGTTATGGGACTAGCGGCACAGATACGCAGTATTTT. Translated: CASSYGTSGTDTQYF.

The chain couples TRBV13 to TRBJ2-5; D unresolved. Germline lookup yields CDR1 PRHDT and CDR2 FYEKMQ (reference sequence). Trimming shortened V by 4 bases and J by 4 bases, and 10 bases separated the two germline ends. The CDR3 loop spans 13 amino acids. Here the CDR3 reads CASSSYIGETQYF. The CDR3 DNA sequence: TGTGCCAGCAGCTCATACATAGGAGAGACCCAGTACTTC.

The V call is TRBV13, the J call TRBJ2-7; tentatively, D is TRBD1 (5 bases). V was shortened by 5 bases and J by 5 bases, with 22 bases between the two germline ends. The CDR3 extends over 16 amino acids. Germline assignment: CDR1 PRHDT and CDR2 FYEKMQ (reference sequence). The CDR3 here is CASSHRTEGEGDEQYF. CDR3 bases: TGTGCCAGCAGCCATCGGACGGAAGGGGAAGGGGACGAGCAGTACTTC.